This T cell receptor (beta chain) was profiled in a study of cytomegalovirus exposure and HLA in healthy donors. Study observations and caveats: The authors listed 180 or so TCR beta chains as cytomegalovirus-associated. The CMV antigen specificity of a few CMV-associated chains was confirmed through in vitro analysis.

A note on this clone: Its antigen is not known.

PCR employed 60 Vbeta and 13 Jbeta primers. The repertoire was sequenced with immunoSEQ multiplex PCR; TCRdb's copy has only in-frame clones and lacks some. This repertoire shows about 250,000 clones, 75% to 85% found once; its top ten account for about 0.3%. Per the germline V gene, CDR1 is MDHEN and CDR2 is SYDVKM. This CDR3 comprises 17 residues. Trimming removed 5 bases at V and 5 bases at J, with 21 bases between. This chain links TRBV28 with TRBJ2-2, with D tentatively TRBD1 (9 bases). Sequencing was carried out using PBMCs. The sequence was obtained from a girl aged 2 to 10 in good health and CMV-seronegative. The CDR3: CASSPNRGRGGTGELFF. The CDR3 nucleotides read TGTGCCAGCAGTCCCAACAGGGGGCGCGGGGGGACCGGGGAGCTGTTTTTT.